In its sample, the clone carrying this T cell receptor (beta chain) was seen many times. The data belong to a study of regulatory T cells in long-lasting Graves disease. Study-wide background: Newly diagnosed Graves' patients had under 3 months of antithyroid drugs.

Relying on iRepertoire HTBI primers and Arm-PCR of CDR3 regions, the team built TCR beta libraries. TCRdb re-called the multiplex PCR reads through MiXCR, storing one row per CDR3 protein. The data hold approximately 350,000 distinct CDR3 sequences, with approximately 12% observed a single time. The time point denotes: newly diagnosed GD, antithyroid drugs for less than 3 months. Extracted RNA from PBMCs served as the source of the TCR library. CDR1 is MNHEY and CDR2 is SVGAGI in the germline V gene. V shed 4 bases and J 1 base; nucleotides not matched to a gene: 20. The CDR3 consists of 20 residues. These data also featured in a second study, about T cells in Graves' hyperthyroidism and ophthalmopathy. That investigation notes: Criteria for exclusion of patients were uncontrolled infection, other autoimmune disease, pregnancy or lactation. The model foresaw ophthalmopathy a median about 6.1 months prior to onset.

Sequenced material: peripheral blood mononuclear cells (PBMCs), taken at new diagnosis, from a patient treated with antithyroid drugs. J is TRBJ2-3 and V is TRBV6-5; 7 bases fit TRBD1. The sequence derives from a woman between 18 and 29 years old with Graves disease. CDR3 region: CASSSYSSRQGHFGTDTQYF. The CDR3 region has the DNA TGTGCCAGCAGTTCCTACTCGTCCCGACAGGGCCACTTCGGCACAGATACGCAGTATTTT.